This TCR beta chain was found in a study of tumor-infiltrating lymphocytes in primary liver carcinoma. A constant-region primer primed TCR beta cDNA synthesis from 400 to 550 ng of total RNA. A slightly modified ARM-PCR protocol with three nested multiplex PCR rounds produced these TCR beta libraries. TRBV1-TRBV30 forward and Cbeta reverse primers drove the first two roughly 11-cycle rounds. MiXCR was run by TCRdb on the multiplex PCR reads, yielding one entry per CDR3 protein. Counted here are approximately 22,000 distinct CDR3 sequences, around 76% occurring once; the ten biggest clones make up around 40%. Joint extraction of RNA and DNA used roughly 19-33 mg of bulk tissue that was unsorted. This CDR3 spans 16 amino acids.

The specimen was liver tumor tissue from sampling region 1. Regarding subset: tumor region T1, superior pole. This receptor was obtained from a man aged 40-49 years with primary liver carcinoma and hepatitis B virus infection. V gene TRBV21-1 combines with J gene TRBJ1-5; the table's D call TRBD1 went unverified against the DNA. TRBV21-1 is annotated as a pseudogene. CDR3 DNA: TGTGCCAGCAGCGACTCAACAGGGAATAGCAATCAGCCCCAACATTTT. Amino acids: CASSDSTGNSNQPQHF.